The following is a T cell receptor beta chain sequence with its context. Its antigen is unidentified. The V end was cut by 0 bases, the J end by 10 bases, with 15 bases between. Germline V gene data show CDR1 as DFQATT and CDR2 as SNEGSKA (reference sequence). This CDR3 contains 13 residues. From roughly 400 ng of RNA, a library with molecular barcoded alpha/delta and beta/gamma adaptors was made. TCRdb reprocessed the reads via MiXCR and lists one record per CDR3 protein. In the table there are about 62,000 distinct CDR3 sequences, around 20% of which are singletons. These data belong to a study of read filtering for tumor transcriptome and immune sequencing. About the study: Mean patient age was approximately 66 years, range about 47 to 85; 17 male, some 15 female. Whole-transcriptome libraries were prepared after DNase treatment. General observations from the study: RNA-seq captured clonotypes less deeply and reliably than IR-seq.

The sequence was collected from a donor over 35 with multiple myeloma. The specimen was a population of CD138-negative cells sorted from bone marrow. The gene calls are TRBV20-1 and TRBJ1-1; D is undetermined. DNA of the CDR3: TGCAGTGCTAGAGATGGATTGGTGGAGGTAGCTTTCTTT. Encoded protein: CSARDGLVEVAFF.